This T cell receptor beta chain came from a study of blood T cell repertoires in COVID-19 (dated by TCRdb to 2019 to 2021). For the study in its entirety: Samples from collaborators originated in the United States, Italy and Spain and spanned both the acute and convalescent phases of COVID-19. The prospective study material was composed of cDNA or gDNA derived from T cells, B-cell-depleted T cells, or PBMCs. The dataset comprised deeply sampled blood TCRbeta repertoires from subjects exposed to, actively infected with, or recovered from COVID-19. The repertoires were released in a freely available public database meant as a resource for research on the immune response to SARS-CoV-2. The samples were drawn from two sources: the first 160 participants of the ongoing ImmuneRACE study, and fewer than 1,500 subjects contributed by 6 global collaborators. The sample metadata nearly always contained a de-identified subject ID, COVID-19 status, age in years and sex. Where HLA class I and class II types were available, the types were taken from metadata supplied by the sample provider, not from assay-based typing. Overall results and qualifications from the work: Clinical and demographic metadata were provided uncurated, with the amount varying by source and participant.

TCRbeta CDR3 regions were amplified from genomic DNA using the immunoSEQ Assay, a bias-controlled multiplex PCR. Turning to the authors' computational methods: The number of nucleated cells in each sample was estimated from the amplification of reference gene primers within the assay. Sequence reads were collapsed and filtered to measure the absolute abundance of every unique TCRbeta CDR3 rearrangement. For each sample, productive Simpson clonality was calculated as the square root of Simpson's diversity index across productive rearrangements. Not all clones reach the TCRdb copy of this immuneACCESS table, which keeps in-frame sequences only. Checked studies attribute under half of the gap to unresolved V genes and leave the rest unexplained. V and J calls plus clone size are reproduced from that table; the DNA served to infer D and trimming. The sample data list fewer than 350,000 clones, and 86% of these were observed just once. Together, the top ten hold 9.5% to 15% of the sample.

Regarding this clone: Its cognate antigen has yet to be identified. The record has no base qualities; no much larger clone is one base away.

At one collaborating source in Seattle, patients were enrolled during active infection and were followed longitudinally through the course of disease. Whole blood was collected in K2EDTA tubes by collaborating institutions according to the institutions' own protocols. Collaborator samples were shipped for TCRbeta analysis as frozen whole blood, isolated PBMCs, or DNA extracted from either sample type. The sample was peripheral blood. This TCR was recovered from a woman in her 30s with COVID-19, enrolled during active disease.

CDR3 region: CATSDPSRPTEAFF. Read as DNA, the sequence is TGTGCCACCAGTGATCCCTCTCGTCCCACTGAAGCTTTCTTT. Recombination connected TRBV24-1 to TRBJ1-1, with the D gene not clear enough to name. From the cysteine through the phenylalanine, the CDR3 covers 14 amino acids. The DNA shown is the 42-base CDR3, in frame from base 1. The germline V gene provides CDR1 KGHDR and CDR2 SFDVKD. The germline ends are 11 bases apart after V is trimmed by 3 bases and J by 4 bases.